This T cell receptor (beta chain) was documented in a study of T cell repertoires in aging, cancer and after chemotherapy. Turning to the study itself: Pre- and post-chemotherapy samples were paired from chronic lymphocytic leukemia patients treated with fludarabine- or bendamustine-based regimens. Study-level points and caveats: Compared with age-matched healthy donors, untreated hematological or solid cancer patients showed higher blood TCR clonality.

This clonotype is deemed medium-sized. What it binds is unknown. CDR1 is LNHNV and CDR2 is YYDKDF in the germline V gene (reference sequence). The CDR3 is 15 amino acids. Trimming pared 5 bases from V and 5 bases from J, leaving 15 bases between. Multiplex touch-down PCR with TRB-A/B primers amplified rearranged V-D-J TRB sequences. TCRdb redid the calling of the multiplex PCR reads with MiXCR, one entry per CDR3 protein. The sample includes more than 950 distinct CDR3 sequences, around 24% seen only once; the top ten take 75% to 80%. The template was genomic DNA from peripheral blood, not RNA. This receptor was obtained from a human donor with a blood cancer. The chain carries TRBV15 and TRBJ2-2, with D maybe TRBD2 (7 bases). Sequencing was carried out using blood. The chain's CDR3 is CATSDMGGRTGELFF. In nucleotides, the CDR3 is TGTGCCACCAGCGACATGGGGGGGCGAACCGGGGAGCTGTTTTTT.